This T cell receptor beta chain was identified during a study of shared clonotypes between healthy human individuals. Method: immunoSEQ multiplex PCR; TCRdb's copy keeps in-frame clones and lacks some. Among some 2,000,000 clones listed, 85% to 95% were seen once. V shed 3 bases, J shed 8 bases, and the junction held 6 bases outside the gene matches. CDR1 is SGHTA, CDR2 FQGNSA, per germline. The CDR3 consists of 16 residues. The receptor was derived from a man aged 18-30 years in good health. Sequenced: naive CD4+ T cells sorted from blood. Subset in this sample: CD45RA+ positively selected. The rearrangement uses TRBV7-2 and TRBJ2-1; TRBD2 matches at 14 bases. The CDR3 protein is CASSLAGTSGSYEQFF. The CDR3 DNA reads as TGTGCCAGCAGCTTGGCCGGGACTAGCGGGAGCTATGAGCAGTTCTTC.